Listed here are 21 T cell receptor beta chains from one sample, sequenced in a study of blood T cell repertoires in COVID-19. The repertoire was sequenced with immunoSEQ multiplex PCR; TCRdb's copy has only in-frame clones and lacks some. The data contain 400,000 to 500,000 clones, more than 70% of them singletons. What was sequenced was PBMCs or T cells enriched from blood (not recorded which). These receptors all stem from a woman aged 18-35 years who had been exposed to COVID-19.

The V call is TRBV10-1, the J call TRBJ2-7, with D tentatively TRBD1 (5 bases). The V end lost 2 bases, the J end lost 2 bases, and 10 bases lay between the germline ends. The CDR3 sequence is 14 residues long. Germline lookup yields CDR1 WNHNN and CDR2 SYGVQD (reference sequence). The CDR3 sequence: CASSEDNRPYEQYF. DNA for the CDR3: TGCGCCAGCAGTGAGGATAACAGGCCCTACGAGCAGTACTTC.

This chain connects TRBV2 to TRBJ1-3; the D is unclear. The CDR3 contains 12 residues. CDR1 and CDR2 from the germline V gene are SNHLY and FYNNEI. V gave up 9 bases and J gave up 2 bases, with 8 bases separating them. The CDR3 reads CASQQTGNTIYF. The CDR3 DNA reads as TGTGCCAGTCAACAAACTGGAAACACCATATATTTT.

CDR3 amino acids: CSVVAGHSDTQYF. CDR3 nucleotide sequence: TGCAGCGTGGTAGCGGGACATTCAGATACGCAGTATTTT. The rearrangement uses TRBV29-1 and TRBJ2-3; TRBD2 agrees at 8 bases. Germline V gene data show CDR1 as SQVTM and CDR2 as ANQGSEA. The CDR3 is 13 amino acids. V was clipped by 6 bases and J by 4 bases; unmatched bases: 6.

V is TRBV19 and J is TRBJ1-1, with D possibly TRBD1 on 6 matching bases. CDR3 length: 15 residues. The germline gives CDR1 LNHDA, CDR2 SQIVND (reference sequence). Trimming left V 7 bases short and J 4 bases short, with 19 bases between. CDR3 sequence reads: CASKRSGRGSTEAFF. As DNA, the CDR3 is TGTGCCAGTAAAAGATCAGGGAGGGGGAGCACTGAAGCTTTCTTT.

For this clone: Other nucleotide sequences in the sample specify the same CDR3. The chain carries TRBV5-1 and TRBJ2-3, with TRBD1 identical over 8 bases. The CDR3 extends over 15 amino acids. V was clipped by 1 base and J by 0 bases; unmatched bases: 1. Germline V gene lookup returns CDR1 SGHRS and CDR2 YFSETQ. CDR3 protein: CASSLQGASTDTQYF. In DNA form, the CDR3 reads TGCGCCAGCAGCTTGCAGGGGGCTAGCACAGATACGCAGTATTTT.

This clone has only one observation. This chain links TRBV7-9 with TRBJ1-6; the D is unclear. The V end was cut by 7 bases, the J end by 2 bases, with 9 bases between. Germline V CDR1 and CDR2: SEHNR, FQNEAQ (reference sequence). The CDR3 is made up of 14 amino acids. CDR3 bases: TGTGCCAGCAACCGGGGTGCCTATAATTCACCCCTCCACTTT. Amino acids: CASNRGAYNSPLHF.

The chain has TRBV2 and TRBJ2-7, with 9 bases that match TRBD2. CDR1 and CDR2 (germline): SNHLY, FYNNEI. The CDR3 consists of 17 residues. Losses at the gene ends were 0 bases for V and 2 bases for J; bases not matched to a gene: 8. The CDR3 loop is CASSEALLGLAPYEQYF. CDR3 DNA: TGTGCCAGCAGTGAAGCGCTTCTGGGACTAGCACCCTACGAGCAGTACTTC.

The V call is TRBV13, the J call TRBJ2-1; D is unresolved. This CDR3 spans 13 amino acids. Germline V gene data show CDR1 as PRHDT and CDR2 as FYEKMQ (reference sequence). The V end was cut by 5 bases, the J end by 8 bases, with 13 bases between. The DNA of the CDR3 is TGTGCCAGCAGCCCCGAGGTCTTTGATGAGCAGTTCTTC. Translating it yields CASSPEVFDEQFF.

This sequence joins TRBV19 and TRBJ1-5; 10 bases fit TRBD1. V shed 3 bases, J shed 6 bases, and the junction held 2 bases outside the gene matches. This CDR3 has 14 residues. CDR1 LNHDA and CDR2 SQIVND come from the germline V gene (reference sequence). CDR3 loop: CASSIGTGVQPQHF. DNA for the CDR3: TGTGCCAGTAGTATTGGGACAGGGGTTCAGCCCCAGCATTTT.

This clone was found a few times. The chain has TRBV10-1 and TRBJ2-7; TRBD1 might be the D (6 bases). CDR1 is WNHNN and CDR2 is SYGVQD in the germline V gene (reference sequence). The V end lost 0 bases, the J end lost 2 bases, and 8 bases lay between the germline ends. The CDR3 extends over 14 amino acids. The CDR3 bases are TGCGCCAGCAGTGAGTCGGGGACAACCTACGAGCAGTACTTC. Translated, it gives CASSESGTTYEQYF.

V gene TRBV6-5 combines with J gene TRBJ2-1, with 10 bases matching TRBD2. CDR1 and CDR2 (germline): MNHEY, SVGAGI. V lost 0 bases and J lost 15; bases outside the gene matches: 11. There are 15 residues in the CDR3. Here the CDR3 reads CASSYSLVAGGPRFF. The CDR3 bases are TGTGCCAGCAGTTACTCGTTGGTAGCGGGAGGCCCGAGGTTCTTC.

The rearrangement links TRBV24-1 to TRBJ2-7; TRBD2 is a possible D gene (6 bases). Germline V lookup: CDR1 KGHDR, CDR2 SFDVKD. This CDR3 has 12 amino acids. V lost 4 bases and J lost 12, with 15 bases in between. CDR3 sequence: CATSDPEGLSYF. In DNA, the CDR3 is TGTGCCACCAGTGACCCAGAGGGACTTTCGTACTTC.

This sequence joins TRBV11-2 and TRBJ1-4, with D possibly matching TRBD1 (6 bases). This CDR3 is built from 15 residues. Germline-derived CDR1 and CDR2 are SGHAT and FQNNGV. V gave up 5 bases and J gave up 6 bases, with 16 bases separating them. The CDR3 spells CASSGTSQGYEKLFF. CDR3 nucleotides: TGTGCCAGCAGCGGCACTAGTCAGGGGTATGAAAAACTGTTTTTT. Drawing the rest from reference TRBV11-2 and TRBJ1-4, the complete variable domain is EAGVAQSPRYKIIEKRQSVAFWCNPISGHATLYWYQQILGQGPKLLIQFQNNGVVDDSQLPKDRFSAERLKGVDSTLKIQPAKLEDSAVYLCASSGTSQGYEKLFFGSGTQLSVL.

This clone was counted only a few times. V usage is TRBV4-1 and J usage is TRBJ1-1; D may be TRBD1 (5 bases). Germline CDR1 MGHRA, CDR2 YSYEKL. CDR3 length: 17 residues. Trimming left V 3 bases short and J 1 base short, with 18 bases between. The CDR3 region has the DNA TGCGCCAGCAGCCACCCCACCCACGGGGGAGGGAACACTGAAGCTTTCTTT. Residues: CASSHPTHGGGNTEAFF.

The chain uses TRBV10-3 and TRBJ2-7, with 11 bases identical to TRBD2. The CDR3 covers 15 residues. Per the germline V gene, CDR1 is ENHRY and CDR2 is SYGVKD. V lost 2 bases and J lost 4; bases outside the gene matches: 4. CDR3 region: CAISEIAGGSYEQYF. The CDR3 bases are TGTGCCATCAGTGAGATAGCGGGGGGGTCGTACGAGCAGTACTTC.

This clone was found once. This CDR3 reads CASSPGANYGYTF. In DNA form, the CDR3 reads TGTGCCAGCAGCCCCGGGGCTAACTATGGCTACACCTTC. This chain links TRBV13 with TRBJ1-2; D remains ambiguous. The CDR3 has 13 amino acids. The germline gives CDR1 PRHDT, CDR2 FYEKMQ (reference sequence). V lost 5 bases and J 0 bases, leaving 7 bases between the germline ends.

The chain couples TRBV2 to TRBJ1-6, with D uncertain. The CDR3 is 13 residues long. Germline CDR1 reads SNHLY; CDR2 reads FYNNEI. V shed 5 bases and J shed 11 bases, with 13 bases lying between them. The CDR3 DNA sequence: TGTGCCAGCAGTCCTAACCCCGCAACACCCCTCCACTTT. As protein: CASSPNPATPLHF.

This clone is a singleton in its sample. The chain uses TRBV7-3 and TRBJ2-5; D might be TRBD2 (5 bases). The CDR3 has 14 residues. Trimming took 2 bases from V and 5 from J, leaving 12 bases between them. CDR1 and CDR2 from the germline V gene are SGHTA and FQGTGA. The CDR3 here is CASSLGQRGETQYF. The CDR3 bases are TGTGCCAGCAGCTTAGGGCAACGAGGGGAGACCCAGTACTTC.

The chain joins TRBV19 to TRBJ1-5; a weak D match, TRBD1 (6 bases). The CDR3 loop spans 17 amino acids. The germline gives CDR1 LNHDA, CDR2 SQIVND (reference sequence). V lost 0 bases and J 3 bases, leaving 15 bases between the germline ends. This CDR3 reads CASSIDFRGQLNQPQHF. The CDR3, as DNA: TGTGCCAGTAGTATAGATTTCCGAGGACAGCTCAATCAGCCCCAGCATTTT.

The genes are TRBV2 and TRBJ1-6, with 7 bases identical to TRBD1. Germline assignment: CDR1 SNHLY and CDR2 FYNNEI. V was clipped by 2 bases and J by 5 bases; unmatched bases: 3. The CDR3 totals 15 residues. CDR3 sequence: CASSERGQNNSPLHF. CDR3 nucleotides: TGTGCCAGCAGTGAAAGGGGACAGAATAATTCACCCCTCCACTTT.

The chain employs TRBV2 and TRBJ2-7, with 11 positions matching TRBD2. V was pared by 9 bases and J by 3 bases, with 4 bases of the junction left unmatched. The CDR3 spans 13 residues. CDR1 SNHLY and CDR2 FYNNEI come from the germline V gene. In nucleotides, the CDR3 is TGTGCCAGGAGACTAGCGGGAAACTACGAGCAGTACTTC. Translating gives CARRLAGNYEQYF.